Below, 18 T cell receptor beta chains from the same sample are listed, as sequenced in a study of identical twins. MiXCR, run by TCRdb on the 5' RACE reads, gives a single entry per CDR3 protein. This sample carries a few hundred thousand distinct CDR3 sequences, 9.6% of them seen once, and the ten largest clones take roughly 3.2%. The same data also contributed to another study, on yellow fever vaccine responses in identical twins.

Specimen: PBMCs. The receptors shown here come from a woman in her late teens or twenties in good health.

The chain carries TRBV4-2 and TRBJ2-1, with 8 bases aligning to TRBD1. The V segment lost 0 bases and the J segment 7 bases; nucleotides outside the gene matches: 8. CDR1 is LGHNA and CDR2 is YNFKEQ in the germline V gene. The CDR3 has 16 residues. CDR3: CASSQEGQGAGNEQFF. CDR3 in DNA: TGTGCCAGCAGCCAAGAAGGGCAGGGGGCGGGTAATGAGCAGTTCTTC.

At least ten counts were recorded for this clonotype. This chain joins TRBV6-5 and TRBJ1-1; D gene uncertain. CDR3 length equals 12 residues. The V and J ends lost 6 bases and 1 base respectively, with 6 bases between them. In germline, CDR1 is MNHEY, CDR2 SVGAGI. CDR3 in DNA: TGTGCCAGCAGCTCAGGGAACACTGAAGCTTTCTTT. Its translation is CASSSGNTEAFF.

This clonotype was seen more than once but under ten times. This chain uses TRBV15 with TRBJ2-3; maybe TRBD1 (6 bases). The CDR3 runs to 15 residues. V was clipped by 0 bases and J by 7 bases, with 14 bases between them. Germline V gene lookup returns CDR1 LNHNV and CDR2 YYDKDF (reference sequence). The CDR3 DNA is TGTGCCACCAGCAGAGACAAGGACAGATTAAATACGCAGTATTTT. It is translated as CATSRDKDRLNTQYF.

This clonotype showed up many times. This chain uses TRBV11-1 with TRBJ1-2; 7 nucleotides agree with TRBD1. CDR1 is SGHAT and CDR2 is FQDESV in the germline V gene (reference sequence). The CDR3 contains 18 residues. V gave up 1 base and J gave up 7 bases; unmatched junction bases: 18. CDR3 DNA sequence: TGTGCCAGCAGCTTAGGGACGACAGGGTCATCGCGGAATGGTGGCTACACCTTC. Protein sequence: CASSLGTTGSSRNGGYTF.

This clonotype appeared many times. The CDR3 sequence is CASSQGPYSYEQYF. CDR3 sequence (DNA): TGTGCCAGCAGCCAAGGTCCCTACTCCTACGAGCAGTACTTC. This chain uses TRBV3-1 with TRBJ2-7; no definite D call. Germline CDR1 LGHDT, CDR2 YNNKEL (reference sequence). The CDR3 runs 14 residues. V dropped 1 base and J dropped 0 bases, with 7 bases sitting between them.

This clonotype was counted ten times or more. The gene calls are TRBV4-3 and TRBJ2-7, with 11 bases identical to TRBD1. The CDR3 is 14 amino acids. Germline loops: CDR1 LGHNA, CDR2 YSLEER. V lost 5 bases to trimming and J lost 6 bases; unmatched junction nucleotides: 6. The CDR3 DNA is TGCGCCAGCAGCACCCGGGACAGGGGGGCCGAGCAGTACTTC. It yields the protein CASSTRDRGAEQYF.

Points on this clonotype: One junction end disagrees with the germline gene, perhaps due to a read error. The genes are TRBV12-3 or TRBV12-4 and TRBJ2-6; 10 nucleotides agree with TRBD1. CDR3 length: 18 residues. The CDR3 DNA sequence: TGTGCCATCAGTTTGGGGGACAGGGGACCCTCTGGGGCCAACGTCCTGACTTTC. Its translation is CAISLGDRGPSGANVLTF.

This rearrangement joins TRBV7-2 to TRBJ1-2; D possibly corresponds to TRBD1 (5 bases). Looked up from germline, CDR1 is SGHTA and CDR2 is FQGNSA. CDR3 length: 16 amino acids. The V and J ends lost 5 bases and 0 bases respectively, with 16 bases between them. For the CDR3, the DNA is TGTGCCAGCAGCGATCGGGACTCCGGTTCTAACTATGGCTACACCTTC. Translated, it gives CASSDRDSGSNYGYTF.

This clonotype has ten or more counts. The chain combines TRBV12-3 or TRBV12-4 with TRBJ2-5; D is possibly TRBD2 (5 bases). V was trimmed by 1 base and J by 0 bases, leaving 12 bases between them. The CDR3 is made up of 16 amino acids. CDR3 residues: CASSLGASRYQETQYF. The CDR3, as DNA: TGTGCCAGCAGTTTAGGGGCTAGCCGGTACCAAGAGACCCAGTACTTC.

This chain uses TRBV4-3 with TRBJ1-6; possibly TRBD1 for D (6 bases). Trimming took off 5 bases at V and 9 bases at J, with 8 bases between the two ends. The CDR3 runs to 12 residues. Germline assignment: CDR1 LGHNA and CDR2 YSLEER. CDR3 in DNA: TGCGCCAGCAGCGAGGGGGGTTCACCCCTCCACTTT. This sequence encodes CASSEGGSPLHF.

As to this clonotype: A junction end diverges from the germline sequence, so it may reflect a read error. The CDR3 protein is CASSLQGRTVAFF. CDR3 DNA sequence: TGTGCCAGCAGTCTACAGGGGAGGACTGTAGCTTTCTTT. V usage is TRBV6-5 and J usage is TRBJ1-1; 7 positions match TRBD1. The CDR3 is 13 amino acids. Germline CDR1 reads MNHEY; CDR2 reads SVGAGI.

J is TRBJ2-3 and V is TRBV5-1; D not certain. The CDR3 loop spans 14 amino acids. Germline V CDR1 and CDR2: SGHRS, YFSETQ. V dropped 0 bases and J dropped 4 bases, with 9 bases sitting between them. CDR3 nucleotides: TGCGCCAGCAGCTTGGTTCACGGCTCAGATACGCAGTATTTT. Translated, it gives CASSLVHGSDTQYF.

The chain has TRBV7-9 and TRBJ2-3, with D unclear. The CDR3 totals 15 residues. Germline values: CDR1 SEHNR, CDR2 FQNEAQ (reference sequence). Trimming cost V 4 bases and J 3 bases, with 14 bases left between them. CDR3 loop: CASSSPHPSTDTQYF. CDR3 coding DNA: TGTGCCAGCAGCTCCCCCCACCCCAGTACAGATACGCAGTATTTT.

The CDR3 sequence is CTSSSRSPEETQYF. The CDR3 nucleotides are TGTACCAGCAGCTCAAGATCACCCGAAGAGACCCAGTACTTC. This sequence joins TRBV7-2 and TRBJ2-5; no firm D call. The germline CDR1 and CDR2 sequences are SGHTA and FQGNSA. V was cut by 4 bases and J by 3 bases, with 12 bases left in between. The CDR3 totals 14 residues.

In this sample, this clonotype turned up a few times. The chain couples TRBV5-1 to TRBJ2-2; tentative D call: TRBD1 (6 bases). The germline V and J ends were trimmed by 0 bases and 7 bases, with 13 bases remaining between them. CDR1 and CDR2 from the germline V gene are SGHRS and YFSETQ. The CDR3 is 15 residues long. CDR3 loop: CASSLERGKGGELFF. In DNA, the CDR3 is TGCGCCAGCAGCTTGGAAAGGGGGAAAGGCGGGGAGCTGTTTTTT. Supplemented by reference TRBV5-1 and TRBJ2-2, the full variable domain reads KAGVTQTPRYLIKTRGQQVTLSCSPISGHRSVSWYQQTPGQGLQFLFEYFSETQRNKGNFPGRFSGRQFSNSRSEMNVSTLELGDSALYLCASSLERGKGGELFFGEGSRLTVL.

A word on this clonotype: The junction and the germline gene differ at one end; a read error may be behind it. The genes are TRBV7-2 and TRBJ2-7; the D gene is possibly TRBD1 (6 bases). Germline assignment: CDR1 SGHTA and CDR2 FQGNSA. The CDR3 has 14 residues. The CDR3 loop is CASSLGRGIYERYF. Written as DNA, the CDR3 is TGTGCCAGCAGCTTGGGCAGGGGTATATACGAGCGGTACTTC.

The J gene is TRBJ2-1, the V gene TRBV12-3 or TRBV12-4, with D possibly matching TRBD1 (5 bases). This CDR3 is 14 amino acids long. V shed 6 bases and J shed 8 bases, with 17 bases lying between them. CDR3 sequence: CASSNYGQRDEQFF. The CDR3 coding sequence is TGTGCCAGCAGCAATTATGGACAACGGGATGAGCAGTTCTTC.

V gene TRBV12-3 or TRBV12-4 combines with J gene TRBJ1-5, with 9 bases matching TRBD1. This CDR3 comprises 15 residues. Trimming cost V 6 bases and J 7 bases; bases outside gene matches: 10. CDR3 residues: CASRTGTGIRQPQHF. The CDR3 DNA reads as TGTGCCAGCAGAACCGGGACAGGGATTCGGCAGCCCCAGCATTTT.